This record covers a single TCR beta chain. Its matching antigen is unknown. This specimen belongs to a study of cytomegalovirus exposure and HLA in healthy donors. Primers for the PCR totalled 60 Vbeta and 13 Jbeta. Sequencing was performed with immunoSEQ multiplex PCR; in TCRdb, only in-frame clones are kept and a portion is missing. The sample lists fewer than 250,000 clones; around 77% were seen once. Overall study results and limits: The productive fraction for most TCR beta V segments was about 87% or about 30% in an earlier analysis.

The TCR originated in a woman under 30 in good health and CMV-seronegative. The sequenced sample consisted of PBMCs.

Here the CDR3 DNA reads TGTGCCAGTACCGCGACCGGGACCTACGAGCAGTACTTC. This encodes CASTATGTYEQYF. The V gene is TRBV19, the J gene TRBJ2-7; a possible D gene is TRBD2 (5 bases). V was cut by 7 bases and J by 2 bases, with 12 bases left in between. Per the germline V gene, CDR1 is LNHDA and CDR2 is SQIVND (reference sequence). The CDR3 has 13 amino acids. Full variable domain (remainder filled in from reference TRBV19 and TRBJ2-7): DGGITQSPKYLFRKEGQNVTLSCEQNLNHDAMYWYRQDPGQGLRLIYYSQIVNDFQKGDIAEGYSVSREKKESFPLTVTSAQKNPTAFYLCASTATGTYEQYFGPGTRLTVT.